The present entry profiles one TCR beta chain with its context. Antigen specificity is unknown. This CDR3 comprises 14 residues. Germline V gene data show CDR1 as SEHNR and CDR2 as FQNEAQ (reference sequence). V was trimmed by 5 bases and J by 5 bases, leaving 14 bases between them. This sample is part of a study of blood T cells in healthy people across ages. Primers used in a second PCR of roughly 7 to 11 cycles were a sample-barcoded 5' primer and a J-beta primer mix. Individual samples furnished no less than 3 million CDR3-containing paired-end reads apiece. TCRdb passed the 5' RACE reads through MiXCR, listing each CDR3 protein once. Among around 2 million distinct CDR3 sequences listed, around 40% were seen once. Findings of the study overall: Expanded clonotype shifts may have been confounded, as the donors had an unknown CMV status.

The chain couples TRBV7-9 to TRBJ2-3; D gene ambiguous. This receptor was identified in a human donor in good health. What was sequenced was blood. This CDR3 is CASSQSLAQDTQYF. Here the CDR3 DNA reads TGTGCCAGCAGCCAGAGCTTAGCACAAGATACGCAGTATTTT.